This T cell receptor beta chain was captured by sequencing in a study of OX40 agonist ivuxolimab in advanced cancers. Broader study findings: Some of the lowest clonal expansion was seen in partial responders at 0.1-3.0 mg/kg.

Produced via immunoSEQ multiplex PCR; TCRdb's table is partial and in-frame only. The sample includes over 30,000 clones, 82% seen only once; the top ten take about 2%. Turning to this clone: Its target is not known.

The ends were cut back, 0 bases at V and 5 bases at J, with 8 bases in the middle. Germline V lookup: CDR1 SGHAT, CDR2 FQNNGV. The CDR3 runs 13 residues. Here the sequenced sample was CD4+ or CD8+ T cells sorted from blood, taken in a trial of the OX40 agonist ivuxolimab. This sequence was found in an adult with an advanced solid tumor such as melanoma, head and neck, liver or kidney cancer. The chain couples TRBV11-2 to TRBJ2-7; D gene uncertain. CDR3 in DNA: TGTGCCAGCAGCTTAGATAGTCTCAACGAGCAGTACTTC. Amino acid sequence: CASSLDSLNEQYF. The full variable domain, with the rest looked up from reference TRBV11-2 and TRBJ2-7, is EAGVAQSPRYKIIEKRQSVAFWCNPISGHATLYWYQQILGQGPKLLIQFQNNGVVDDSQLPKDRFSAERLKGVDSTLKIQPAKLEDSAVYLCASSLDSLNEQYFGPGTRLTVT.